The entry below gives a single T cell receptor (beta chain) sequence along with its context. What it binds is not known. Single viable CD3+CD4+CD8-CD45RO+ cells were sorted as the memory CD4+ T cells. The source of the sample is a study of memory CD4+ T cells and cytomegalovirus serostatus. Study context: Donors were healthy Belgian adults, fewer than ten CMV seropositive and 24 seronegative. Study-wide points: Median bootstrapped AUC for CMV status was about 0.94 originally, less than 0.92 US-trained.

Assay used: immunoSEQ multiplex PCR; TCRdb lists only in-frame clones, some missing. The profile shows fewer than 90,000 clones, around four fifths of them singletons. The TCR was taken from an adult in good health and CMV-seropositive. The specimen sequenced was memory CD4+ T cells from blood.

This CDR3 reads CASSGYHLTDTQYF. CDR3 sequence (DNA): TGTGCCAGCTCAGGCTACCATCTCACAGATACGCAGTATTTT. The rearrangement joins TRBV18 to TRBJ2-3; no clear D gene. Trimming cost V 5 bases and J 2 bases, with 11 bases left between them. CDR3 length: 14 residues. Per germline, CDR1 KGHSH and CDR2 LQKENI.